A selection of T cell receptor beta chains follows, all from one sample in a study of T cells in tuberculosis. TCRdb's table, derived via immunoSEQ multiplex PCR, lists solely in-frame clones and lacks some. The table has about 29,000 clones, over 90% seen once; the top ten hold over 4.5%. Sequenced sample: PBMCs. These receptor sequences come from a donor between 10 and 35 years old with latent tuberculosis or without tuberculosis infection. Both conserved end residues are part of each CDR3. The D gene is left open where the match is weak. The size entry is marked missing in some rows and otherwise reads once, few, many or a size class.

j_call,v_call,d_call,clone_size,cdr3_nt,cdr3_aa
TRBJ1-2,TRBV19,NA,NA,TGTGCCAGTAGTATCCCAGGGGCTAGCGGCTACACCTTC,CASSIPGASGYTF
TRBJ1-2,TRBV6-5,TRBD1,NA,TGTGCCAGCAGTTACGAGCGACAGGGAAGATCCGGAGGCTACACCTTC,CASSYERQGRSGGYTF
TRBJ1-2,TRBV28,NA,NA,TGTGCCAGCAATACCCGATGGGAGGGCTACACCTTC,CASNTRWEGYTF
TRBJ2-3,TRBV15,NA,NA,TGTGCCACCAGCCTACAGGGAGGGGGAGCGAAAGATACGCAGTATTTT,CATSLQGGGAKDTQYF
TRBJ1-1,TRBV10-3,NA,NA,TGTGCCTCCACCGGTGCGCCGACAGTTCCCCGGGCTTTCTTT,CASTGAPTVPRAFF
TRBJ2-1,TRBV7-9,NA,NA,TGTGCCAGCACCCCGACAGAATTGAGGAATGAGCAGTTCTTC,CASTPTELRNEQFF
TRBJ2-7,TRBV19,TRBD2,NA,TGTGCCACCGGGGGACTAGCGGGATCCGACGAGCAGTACTTC,CATGGLAGSDEQYF
TRBJ1-2,TRBV20-1,NA,NA,TGCAGTGCTGGGGGGAGATATGGCTACACCTTC,CSAGGRYGYTF
TRBJ2-7,TRBV2,TRBD1,NA,TGTGCCAGCAGTGTAGGGACAGGGGCCTACGAGCAGTACTTC,CASSVGTGAYEQYF
TRBJ1-5,TRBV28,NA,NA,TGTGCCAGCAGTCTAAGCATACAGCCCCAGCATTTT,CASSLSIQPQHF
TRBJ2-5,TRBV28,NA,NA,TGTGCCAGCAGTCCACAGGGCCCCTCGACCCAGTACTTC,CASSPQGPSTQYF
TRBJ2-1,TRBV10-3,TRBD2,NA,TGTGCCATCAGCGAATCCCTAGCGGATAATGAGCAGTTCTTC,CAISESLADNEQFF
TRBJ2-7,TRBV2,NA,NA,TGTGCCATGGTGGGGGGACTCACCTACGAGCAGTACTTC,CAMVGGLTYEQYF
TRBJ2-3,TRBV18,TRBD2,NA,TGTGCCAGCTCACCAATAGTCTGGACTAGCGGGAGCACAGATACGCAGTATTTT,CASSPIVWTSGSTDTQYF
TRBJ1-1,TRBV11-2,NA,NA,TGTGCCAGCAGCTTAGGGCGGGACGCAGCTTTCTTT,CASSLGRDAAFF
TRBJ2-5,TRBV4-2,TRBD2,once,TGTGCCAGCAGCCAAGGGGGACTAGCGGGAGAAGAGACCCAGTACTTC,CASSQGGLAGEETQYF
TRBJ1-1,TRBV19,NA,NA,TGTGCCAGTATGCGGGAGACTGAAGCTTTCTTT,CASMRETEAFF
TRBJ1-5,TRBV11-3,TRBD1,once,TGTGCCAGCAGCTTCGACGGGACAGCATCTTGGAGGGATCAGCCCCAGCATTTT,CASSFDGTASWRDQPQHF
TRBJ1-6,TRBV30,NA,NA,TGTGCCTGGAGTGTGGGAGTGAGCTCCTATAATTCACCCCTCCACTTT,CAWSVGVSSYNSPLHF
TRBJ1-4,TRBV5-1,TRBD1,NA,TGCGCCAGCAGCTTGGAGGGACAGGGAGGGGAAAAACTGTTTTTT,CASSLEGQGGEKLFF
TRBJ2-3,TRBV2,TRBD2,NA,TGTGCCAGCAGTGATAACGGGGGACTAGCGGTGACAGATACGCAGTATTTT,CASSDNGGLAVTDTQYF
TRBJ2-3,TRBV6-5,TRBD2,NA,TGTGCCAGCATGCGTAGCGGGAGAGCTTTAGATACGCAGTATTTT,CASMRSGRALDTQYF
TRBJ2-6,TRBV2,TRBD1,NA,TGTGCCAGCTCGACAGGGTCTGGGGCCAACGTCCTGACTTTC,CASSTGSGANVLTF
TRBJ2-3,TRBV10-3,TRBD2,NA,TGTGCCATCAGTGCATCTAGCGGGGGTGAAACAGATACGCAGTATTTT,CAISASSGGETDTQYF
TRBJ2-7,TRBV7-2,TRBD2,once,TGTGCCAGCAGCTTAGGCCGGGGGGCCTACGAGCAGTACTTC,CASSLGRGAYEQYF
TRBJ2-6,TRBV15,NA,once,TGTGCCACCAGCAGGGCGGTAAGCTCTGGGGCCAACGTCCTGACTTTC,CATSRAVSSGANVLTF
TRBJ2-1,TRBV5-5,NA,NA,TGTGCCAGCAGCCCAGGGTATTGGACCGGTGAGCAGTTCTTC,CASSPGYWTGEQFF
TRBJ2-7,TRBV6-5,NA,NA,TGTGCCAGCACCCGAACCCCGGGGTTCTCCGAGCAGTACTTC,CASTRTPGFSEQYF
TRBJ1-5,TRBV28,NA,NA,TGTGCCACAGGGATAGGGTTGGGGAATCAGCCCCAGCATTTT,CATGIGLGNQPQHF
TRBJ2-3,TRBV2,NA,NA,TGTGCCAGCATCTTACGCGGGGCATCCACAGATACGCAGTATTTT,CASILRGASTDTQYF
TRBJ2-6,TRBV27,NA,NA,TGTGCCAGCAGTTCCCGCCCCCCGGGTCCTAGCGTCAGCTCTGGGGCCAACGTCCTGACTTTC,CASSSRPPGPSVSSGANVLTF
TRBJ2-7,TRBV7-6,NA,NA,TGTGCCAGCAGCTTAGACGACAGGTCATCCTACGAGCAGTACTTC,CASSLDDRSSYEQYF
TRBJ1-1,TRBV10-3,NA,NA,TGTGCCATCAGTCTAACAGAGATGAACACTGAAGCTTTCTTT,CAISLTEMNTEAFF
TRBJ2-3,TRBV7-2,NA,NA,TGTGCCAGCAGCTTCCTGACAGAAGCGCTAAGCACAGATACGCAGTATTTT,CASSFLTEALSTDTQYF
TRBJ2-2,TRBV13,NA,NA,TGTGCCAGCAGCTTCCTGTCCCGGGAGACCGGGGAGCTGTTTTTT,CASSFLSRETGELFF
TRBJ2-3,TRBV5-1,TRBD2,NA,TGCGCCAGCAGCTTGACTAGCGGGGGGCTCACAGATACGCAGTATTTT,CASSLTSGGLTDTQYF
TRBJ1-1,TRBV16,NA,NA,TGTGCCAGCAGCCAATTTTCACAGAACACTGAAGCTTTCTTT,CASSQFSQNTEAFF
TRBJ2-7,TRBV6-8,NA,NA,TGTGCCAGCAGTTCAAAATACGAGCAGTACTTC,CASSSKYEQYF
TRBJ2-1,TRBV18,TRBD2,once,TGTGCCAGCTCACGGACTAGCATCAATGAGCAGTTCTTC,CASSRTSINEQFF
TRBJ2-1,TRBV5-8,TRBD2,once,TGTGCCAGCAGCTCGCCGCTCGGAGGCGGGGGGTACAATGAGCAGTTCTTC,CASSSPLGGGGYNEQFF
TRBJ2-3,TRBV5-1,NA,NA,TGCGCCAGCAGCTTGGGGGGCCTCACTAGCACAGATACGCAGTATTTT,CASSLGGLTSTDTQYF
TRBJ1-4,TRBV5-8,NA,NA,TGTGCCAGCAGCTCCCCTAACGGAGGGTTCAGTGAAAAACTGTTTTTT,CASSSPNGGFSEKLFF
TRBJ2-1,TRBV10-3,TRBD1,NA,TGTGCCATCAGTCGGGACAGCGTGGGGTTTAATGAGCAGTTCTTC,CAISRDSVGFNEQFF
TRBJ2-7,TRBV6-1,NA,NA,TGTGCCAGCTCAAGTACGGGGATCTACGAGCAGTACTTC,CASSSTGIYEQYF
TRBJ1-1,TRBV19,NA,NA,TGTGCCAGTAGTATTGGTTTCGGCACTGAAGCTTTCTTT,CASSIGFGTEAFF
TRBJ2-2,TRBV28,TRBD2,NA,TGTGCCAGCATGACTAGCGGGAGAGCCGGGGAGCTGTTTTTT,CASMTSGRAGELFF
TRBJ1-5,TRBV28,NA,NA,TGTGCCAGCAGTTTATGGCAGGGAACTCAGCCCCAGCATTTT,CASSLWQGTQPQHF
TRBJ2-3,TRBV4-2,TRBD2,NA,TGTGCCAGCAGCACGCGGACTAGCTGGGGGATGGATACGCAGTATTTT,CASSTRTSWGMDTQYF
TRBJ1-2,TRBV7-9,TRBD1,NA,TGTGCCAGCAGCTTAACGGGACAGGGGATGGGCTACACCTTC,CASSLTGQGMGYTF
TRBJ2-3,TRBV9,NA,NA,TGTGCCAGCAGTAAGAACCAGGTCACAGATACGCAGTATTTT,CASSKNQVTDTQYF
TRBJ2-2,TRBV19,TRBD2,NA,TGTGCCAGTACCGACCGGGTAGGCGGGAGACCCACCGGGGAGCTGTTTTTT,CASTDRVGGRPTGELFF
TRBJ1-1,TRBV15,TRBD1,NA,TGTGCCACCAGCCAGGGGGGACAGATTGAAGCTTTCTTT,CATSQGGQIEAFF